This T cell receptor beta chain originates from a study of response to subunit inactivated influenza vaccine. Only a few counts were recorded for this clonotype. Its matching antigen is unknown. In TCRdb, the RT-PCR reads were re-called with MiXCR into one record per CDR3 protein. This table holds hundreds of thousands of distinct CDR3 sequences, 15% to 20% found once. Study-level results: Every seasonal influenza vaccination brings in few new T cells, the authors suggested.

Unmatched junction bases numbered 9, after V lost 5 bases and J lost 3 bases. This CDR3 comprises 17 residues. This sequence was found in a man aged 45 to 70 who received an inactivated influenza vaccine. The rearrangement uses TRBV12-3 or TRBV12-4 and TRBJ2-1, with 11 bases fitting TRBD2. Sequencing used CD4+ T cells sorted from PBMCs, obtained around 2 years after vaccination. The CDR3 protein is CASSLDRLAGNYNEQFF. Written as DNA, the CDR3 is TGTGCCAGCAGTCTAGATAGACTAGCGGGGAACTACAATGAGCAGTTCTTC.